Following are 5 T cell receptor beta chains from one sample sequenced in a study of blood T cell repertoires in COVID-19. Sequencing was performed with immunoSEQ multiplex PCR; in TCRdb, only in-frame clones are kept and a portion is missing. Altogether around 130,000 clones are present, around 83% being singletons, with the ten largest covering about 20%. The sample taken for sequencing was PBMCs or T cells enriched from blood (not recorded which). These TCRs come from a man aged 30-40 years who had recovered from COVID-19.

The gene calls are TRBV6-5 and TRBJ2-7, with D perhaps matching TRBD2 (6 bases). Germline lookup yields CDR1 MNHEY and CDR2 SVGAGI. Between the trimmed V and J ends, which lost 8 bases and 4 bases, there was a span of 18 bases. The CDR3 extends over 14 amino acids. The CDR3 region is CASRRGTPEYEQYF. DNA for the CDR3: TGTGCCAGCCGTAGAGGGACTCCAGAGTACGAGCAGTACTTC.

This chain uses TRBV5-4 with TRBJ1-3, with D tentatively TRBD1 (5 bases). The V and J ends lost 3 bases and 4 bases respectively, with 17 bases between them. Germline V lookup: CDR1 SGHNT, CDR2 YYREEE (reference sequence). The CDR3 sequence is 16 residues long. The CDR3 nucleotides read TGTGCCAGCAGCTCCGGGACTCCAAGGGCAGGAAACACCATATATTTT. Residues: CASSSGTPRAGNTIYF.

The rearrangement uses TRBV14 and TRBJ2-1; possibly TRBD2 for D (6 bases). The CDR3 totals 17 residues. V was trimmed by 1 base and J by 2 bases, leaving 15 bases between them. CDR1 is SGHDN and CDR2 is FVKESK in the germline V gene. CDR3 nucleotides: TGTGCCAGCAGCCAAGTCCCCACGGGAGTGACCTACAATGAGCAGTTCTTC. This translates into CASSQVPTGVTYNEQFF. Using reference TRBV14 and TRBJ2-1 for the parts outside the CDR3, the full variable domain is EAGVTQFPSHSVIEKGQTVTLRCDPISGHDNLYWYRRVMGKEIKFLLHFVKESKQDESGMPNNRFLAERTGGTYSTLKVQPAELEDSGVYFCASSQVPTGVTYNEQFFGPGTRLTVL.

The chain has TRBV9 and TRBJ2-2, with a possible D match to TRBD1 (5 bases). The CDR3 extends over 17 amino acids. Trimming stripped 0 bases from V and 7 bases from J, with 19 bases between. Germline V gene data show CDR1 as SGDLS and CDR2 as YYNGEE. This CDR3 reads CASSVELGRLDRGELFF. The CDR3 nucleotides read TGTGCCAGCAGCGTAGAACTGGGGCGCCTGGATCGCGGGGAGCTGTTTTTT.

V is TRBV4-2 and J is TRBJ2-3; tentative D call: TRBD1 (5 bases). The germline CDR1 and CDR2 sequences are LGHNA and YNFKEQ. Between the trimmed V and J ends, which lost 1 base and 6 bases, there was a span of 11 bases. This CDR3 region has 14 residues. The chain's CDR3 is CASSQGLAGDTQYF. In DNA, the CDR3 is TGTGCCAGCAGCCAAGGGTTAGCAGGGGATACGCAGTATTTT.